The 10 T cell receptor beta chains below were found in one sample sequenced in a study of beta chain features in type 1 diabetes (dated by TCRdb to 2016 to 2019). The library was produced with the immunoSEQ multiplex PCR assay. The entire amount of isolated RNA was reverse transcribed using the High Capacity cDNA Reverse Transcription Kit, so the sequenced TCRB transcripts were expressed ones. TCRdb re-hosts the immuneACCESS table, in-frame sequences only. Its copies lack some clones; in the studies checked, an unresolved V gene accounts for under half of them, and the cause for the rest is not known. The sample table lists 120,000 to 150,000 clones, roughly 10% of them with a count of one. Together, the top ten hold 1.3% of the sample. Source material: naive CD4+ T cells from blood. The intended sense of this specimen's cell subset or site label: true naive CD4+ T cells. Receptor source: a man aged 18 to 29 in good health.

The chain carries TRBV13 and TRBJ2-5, with 13 nucleotides matching TRBD2. The CDR3 is 16 residues long. Germline V lookup: CDR1 PRHDT, CDR2 FYEKMQ (reference sequence). With 2 bases clipped from V and 3 bases from J, the junction kept 3 bases outside the gene matches. The CDR3 spells CASSLLLAGGEETQYF. CDR3 nucleotides: TGTGCCAGCAGCTTACTACTAGCGGGGGGGGAAGAGACCCAGTACTTC.

V is TRBV6-1 and J is TRBJ2-7; 9 positions match TRBD1. This CDR3 is built from 14 residues. Per germline, CDR1 MNHNS and CDR2 SASEGT. Trimming at V came to 1 base and at J to 3 bases, leaving 1 base not matched to a gene. The CDR3 is CASSEGGQGYEQYF. CDR3 bases: TGTGCCAGCAGTGAAGGGGGACAGGGCTACGAGCAGTACTTC.

This chain connects TRBV7-2 to TRBJ2-5, with 8 bases fitting TRBD2. The CDR3 contains 17 residues. V was pared by 5 bases and J by 0 bases, with 11 bases of the junction left unmatched. Germline assignment: CDR1 SGHTA and CDR2 FQGNSA. DNA of the CDR3: TGTGCCAGCAGCCTCGTACCGGGACTAGAGTACCAAGAGACCCAGTACTTC. Residues: CASSLVPGLEYQETQYF.

This clone was counted between two and nine times. The rearrangement joins TRBV7-8 to TRBJ1-1; possibly TRBD1 for D (6 bases). The CDR3 consists of 17 residues. Germline V CDR1 and CDR2: SGHVS, FQNEAQ. Trimming took off 5 bases at V and 0 bases at J, with 19 bases between the two ends. In nucleotides, the CDR3 is TGTGCCAGCAGCCTCCGACAGGTAGGAGGCATGAACACTGAAGCTTTCTTT. Translation gives CASSLRQVGGMNTEAFF.

This clone appeared a few times. This chain connects TRBV7-9 to TRBJ2-3; TRBD2 matches 7 bases. The V gene's germline CDR1 is SEHNR and CDR2 FQNEAQ (reference sequence). The V and J ends lost 5 bases and 5 bases, in that order; junction bases with no gene match: 10. CDR3 size: 15 residues. The CDR3 reads CASSPGLADVDTQYF. DNA for the CDR3: TGTGCCAGCAGCCCCGGGCTAGCGGATGTAGATACGCAGTATTTT.

The genes are TRBV5-6 and TRBJ1-5; D call uncertain. CDR3 length: 16 amino acids. Germline CDR1 and CDR2: SGHDT and YYEEEE. Trimming pared 2 bases from V and 5 bases from J, leaving 17 bases between. CDR3 coding DNA: TGTGCCAGCAGCTTCTCTTCGGGTCCCGGGGATCAGCCCCAGCATTTT. It encodes CASSFSSGPGDQPQHF.

At least ten counts were recorded for this clone. The chain has TRBV7-9 and TRBJ2-7; D call uncertain. CDR3 length: 12 amino acids. The germline V gene has CDR1 SEHNR and CDR2 FQNEAQ (reference sequence). V lost 5 bases and J lost 2, with 7 bases in between. This chain's CDR3 is CASSPNTYEQYF. The CDR3 nucleotides are TGTGCCAGCAGCCCAAACACCTACGAGCAGTACTTC.

The CDR3 nucleotides are TGTGCCAGCAGCCCTTTAGCGGAGCCCTCCCGCGAGCAGTACTTC. Translation gives CASSPLAEPSREQYF. The V call is TRBV9, the J call TRBJ2-7, with D perhaps matching TRBD2 (6 bases). This CDR3 region has 15 residues. V dropped 4 bases and J dropped 6 bases, with 20 bases sitting between them. The V gene's germline CDR1 is SGDLS and CDR2 YYNGEE. Complete variable domain (other parts from reference TRBV9 and TRBJ2-7): DSGVTQTPKHLITATGQRVTLRCSPRSGDLSVYWYQQSLDQGLQFLIQYYNGEERAKGNILERFSAQQFPDLHSELNLSSLELGDSALYFCASSPLAEPSREQYFGPGTRLTVT.

The chain uses TRBV6-6 and TRBJ1-2, with a tentative D call TRBD1 (6 bases). V lost 5 bases and J lost 5, with 9 bases in between. CDR3 length: 12 residues. CDR1 and CDR2 from the germline V gene are MNHNY and SVGAGI (reference sequence). The CDR3 DNA follows: TGTGCCAGCAGTGAGGACAGTTATGGCTACACCTTC. It encodes CASSEDSYGYTF.

The chain carries TRBV6-5 and TRBJ1-2, with TRBD1 identical over 7 bases. CDR1 and CDR2 from the germline V gene are MNHEY and SVGAGI. There are 14 residues in the CDR3. The trim removed 7 bases at V and 4 bases at J, leaving 9 bases unmatched. This CDR3 is CASTSTGLGYGYTF. CDR3 DNA sequence: TGTGCCAGCACCTCGACAGGGCTTGGCTATGGCTACACCTTC.